The source of this TCR beta chain is a study of T cells in Graves' hyperthyroidism and ophthalmopathy. Criteria for exclusion of patients were uncontrolled infection, other autoimmune disease, pregnancy or lactation. The diagnostic basis comprised clinical symptoms, serum thyroxine and TRAb, thyroid ultrasound and orbital computed tomography. Trimming left V 1 base short and J 1 base short, with 20 bases between. The V gene's germline CDR1 is DFQATT and CDR2 SNEGSKA (reference sequence). CDR3 size: 17 residues. Amplification targeted TCR beta CDR3 regions from RNA transcripts. HTBI primers drove first-round RT-PCR of the TCR CDR3. TCRdb re-derived calls from the multiplex PCR reads in MiXCR, one entry per CDR3 protein. The sample holds more than 500,000 distinct CDR3 sequences, approximately 44% seen once. This clonotype was counted many times. Antigen unknown. Study findings and constraints: Ophthalmopathy, as predicted by the model, came a median 6.5 months after the prediction. Blood shared most expanded thyroid clonotypes above 0.001.

Source material: peripheral blood or thyroid tissue (not recorded which). The TCR originated in an adult woman with Graves' disease, either hyperthyroidism or ophthalmopathy (not recorded which). V gene TRBV20-1 combines with J gene TRBJ2-7, with D perhaps being TRBD1 or TRBD2 (6 bases each). DNA of the CDR3: TGCAGTGCTAGAGGGGGGAATAGCGGAAGGGGGTCCTACGAGCAGTACTTC. Protein sequence: CSARGGNSGRGSYEQYF.